Listed below are T cell receptor beta chains from one sample, sequenced in a study of cytomegalovirus exposure and HLA in healthy donors. Produced via immunoSEQ multiplex PCR; TCRdb's table is partial and in-frame only. The table lists about 40,000 clones, with 1.8% in the top ten. The sample comprised PBMCs. The receptors shown here come from a woman under 40 in good health and CMV-seronegative. The CDR3 runs from the conserved cysteine through the conserved F or W.

cdr3_length j_call v_call cdr3_aa
15 TRBJ2-7 TRBV6-1 CASSESTAGPYEQYF
14 TRBJ1-1 TRBV5-4 CASSSEGIRTEAFF
16 TRBJ2-5 TRBV6-5 CASSYRISETGETQYF
14 TRBJ2-1 TRBV6-5 CASSYTPIQAEQFF
15 TRBJ1-1 TRBV7-6 CASSLAQGARLEAFF
16 TRBJ2-7 TRBV6-5 CASSSVPGQGDYEQYF
15 TRBJ2-7 TRBV5-1 CASSGGTYYRWEQYF
13 TRBJ1-3 TRBV6-1 CASTQSGENTIYF
18 TRBJ1-5 TRBV7-2 CASSLDVIGSSSNQPQHF
16 TRBJ2-5 TRBV14 CASSQEGAGAWETQYF
16 TRBJ2-2 TRBV4-2 CASSPGDRANTGELFF
15 TRBJ2-3 TRBV30 CAWSVGSGGIDTQYF
15 TRBJ1-4 TRBV29-1 CSVTMLGQGFQKLFF
11 TRBJ1-1 TRBV29-1 CSGIRGTEAFF
16 TRBJ2-1 TRBV19 CASSMGWASGVDEQFF
15 TRBJ2-7 TRBV11-2 CASRGFRGRPFEQYF
11 TRBJ2-7 TRBV30 CAWSVATEQYF
14 TRBJ1-2 TRBV30 CAWSHSGIGYGYTF
14 TRBJ1-2 TRBV28 CASSLEQGNYGYTF
17 TRBJ2-2 TRBV19 CASSIGTSGTNTGELFF
14 TRBJ1-5 TRBV2 CASARQDSNQPQHF
15 TRBJ1-5 TRBV7-8 CASSLSGGVNQPQHF
12 TRBJ1-2 TRBV30 CACAGQGVGYTF
17 TRBJ1-3 TRBV9 CASSVEDRPRPGNTIYF
12 TRBJ1-2 TRBV29-1 CSVQGPDMSYTF
17 TRBJ2-1 TRBV4-3 CASSRRSAGGPGNEQFF
14 TRBJ1-2 TRBV9 CASSDPGGPRGYTF
16 TRBJ2-5 TRBV4-1 CASSPELAGGPGTQYF
17 TRBJ2-7 TRBV13 CASSSHRTLAGGYEQYF
14 TRBJ1-1 TRBV6-5 CASSYSWVGTEAFF
12 TRBJ2-1 TRBV13 CASSFPNNEQFF
15 TRBJ1-4 TRBV5-1 CASSLQGATNEKLFF
15 TRBJ1-5 TRBV27 CASSFPATGDQPQHF
12 TRBJ2-7 TRBV29-1 CSVRVVGYEQYF
12 TRBJ1-2 TRBV30 CAWSAGGHGYTF
12 TRBJ1-2 TRBV19 CATRGVKNGYTF
14 TRBJ2-2 TRBV6-6 CASRAQDRPGELFF
15 TRBJ2-5 TRBV19 CASSRTSGSIETQYF
15 TRBJ1-1 TRBV5-4 CASSTPGGQNTEAFF
13 TRBJ1-1 TRBV2 CASSGQMNTEAFF
14 TRBJ1-6 TRBV28 CASTDSRAGQPLHF
13 TRBJ1-2 TRBV28 CASSLAEAYGYTF
12 TRBJ1-2 TRBV30 CAYTDGRGGYTF
16 TRBJ1-5 TRBV28 CARSRWTGSLHQPQHF
16 TRBJ2-1 TRBV7-2 CASSSLAGERYNEQFF
17 TRBJ1-2 TRBV7-9 CASSLVGQGALRDGYTF
16 TRBJ2-5 TRBV18 CASSPPLAGYQETQYF
12 TRBJ1-1 TRBV30 CAWSPDRRGAFF
17 TRBJ1-1 TRBV18 CASSPGTGGGRDTEAFF
11 TRBJ2-1 TRBV14 CASSQGPFQFF
15 TRBJ1-1 TRBV19 CASSINMGGMAEAFF
14 TRBJ1-2 TRBV4-2 CASSRDRVTYGYTF
14 TRBJ1-1 TRBV28 CASSRGGLNTEAFF
13 TRBJ2-5 TRBV4-2 CASSRSGRETQYF